The next 4 T cell receptor beta chains were all read from a single sample in a study of blood T cells in healthy people across ages. Sample-barcoded 5' priming and a J-beta primer mix drove a second PCR of about 6 to 12 cycles. TCRdb re-analysed the 5' RACE reads in MiXCR, keeping a single row per CDR3 protein. The sample contains approximately 730,000 distinct CDR3 sequences, about 42% of which appear only once. The material sequenced was blood. The source of these receptors is a woman in her sixties or seventies in good health.

The chain has TRBV4-2 and TRBJ2-1; perhaps TRBD1 as D (5 bases). The V gene lost 7 bases and the J gene lost 6 bases, with 19 bases spanning the gap. Looked up from germline, CDR1 is LGHNA and CDR2 is YNFKEQ. The length of the CDR3 is 15 residues. Here the CDR3 reads CASTATVKVSNEQFF. The CDR3 nucleotides read TGTGCCAGCACCGCGACAGTTAAGGTGAGCAATGAGCAGTTCTTC.

The chain recombines TRBV20-1 with TRBJ2-7; 10 bases line up with TRBD1. The CDR3 totals 11 residues. CDR1 DFQATT and CDR2 SNEGSKA come from the germline V gene (reference sequence). In DNA form, the CDR3 reads TGCAGATCGGGACAGGGGCGGGAGCAGTACTTC. Its translation is CRSGQGREQYF.

V usage is TRBV6-5 and J usage is TRBJ2-2; D not certain. Per the germline V gene, CDR1 is MNHEY and CDR2 is SVGAGI. V was shortened by 3 bases and J by 1 base, with 3 bases between the two germline ends. CDR3 size: 13 residues. The chain's CDR3 is CASSYLNTGELFF. CDR3 DNA: TGTGCCAGCAGTTATTTGAACACCGGGGAGCTGTTTTTT.

CDR3 DNA: TGCGCCAGCAGCCCTGGACAGGGGGGCGATTCTTTCTCCTACGAGCAGTACTTC. This codes for CASSPGQGGDSFSYEQYF. The chain uses TRBV5-1 and TRBJ2-7, with 10 bases lining up with TRBD1. V was clipped by 4 bases and J by 0 bases; unmatched bases: 13. This CDR3 region has 18 residues. The germline V gene has CDR1 SGHRS and CDR2 YFSETQ. Using reference TRBV5-1 and TRBJ2-7 for the parts outside the CDR3, the full variable domain is KAGVTQTPRYLIKTRGQQVTLSCSPISGHRSVSWYQQTPGQGLQFLFEYFSETQRNKGNFPGRFSGRQFSNSRSEMNVSTLELGDSALYLCASSPGQGGDSFSYEQYFGPGTRLTVT.